One and the same sample provided the 17 T cell receptor beta chains below, sequenced in a study of molecular identifiers for immune sequencing clone quantification (dated by TCRdb to 2017 to 2018). Library preparation used PCR. Sequencing was carried out with an Illumina HiSeq 4000. TCRdb reran the public reads through fastp at Q25 and MiXCR, keeping productive beta chains. Every distinct CDR3 protein forms one entry, paired with its most common genes and DNA. Here the sample has about 510,000 distinct CDR3 sequences; roughly a fifth occur a single time. Under 0.85% of the sample is held by the ten biggest clonotypes. Sequencing was carried out using naive CD8+ T cells from blood, with Jurkat cell RNA spiked in. The cell subset or site label here, explained by the study, means: FACS-sorted CD8+CD4-CCR7+CD45RA+ naive T cells. Receptors were obtained from a human donor in good health. Some libraries in this study had Jurkat cell RNA spiked in.

The chain is built from TRBV4-1 and TRBJ2-5, with TRBD2 matching over 7 bases. The V gene end was trimmed by 0 bases and the J gene end by 4 bases; junction bases not matched to a gene: 2. Germline V CDR1 and CDR2: MGHRA, YSYEKL. The CDR3 length is 14 residues. The DNA of the CDR3 is TGCGCCAGCAGCCAAGATTGGGGGGGAGAGACCCAGTACTTC. Its translation is CASSQDWGGETQYF.

This clonotype was picked up a small number of times. The rearrangement links TRBV7-2 to TRBJ2-7; the match to TRBD1 covers 8 bases. The length of the CDR3 is 15 residues. Per germline, CDR1 SGHTA and CDR2 FQGNSA. J lost 4 bases, V lost 2 bases, and 7 bases had no gene match. The CDR3 DNA reads as TGTGCCAGCAGCTTATCGCGGACAGGGTTTTACGAGCAGTACTTC. Residues: CASSLSRTGFYEQYF. Full variable domain (rest looked up from reference TRBV7-2 and TRBJ2-7): GAGVSQSPSNKVTEKGKDVELRCDPISGHTALYWYRQSLGQGLEFLIYFQGNSAPDKSGLPSDRFSAERTGGSVSTLTIQRTQQEDSAVYLCASSLSRTGFYEQYFGPGTRLTVT.

This clonotype appeared many times. V and J are TRBV25-1 and TRBJ1-2; D is unclear. Per germline, CDR1 MGHDK and CDR2 SYGVNS. V dropped 5 bases and J dropped 5 bases, with 6 bases sitting between them. The CDR3 is 11 amino acids. The CDR3 reads CASSLMYGYTF. DNA of the CDR3: TGTGCCAGCAGTCTTATGTATGGCTACACCTTC.

This clonotype was seen ten or more times. The junction shows a germline mismatch at one end, possibly a read error. This sequence joins TRBV12-3 or TRBV12-4 and TRBJ2-3, with a weak D call TRBD2 (6 bases). This CDR3 spans 15 amino acids. The DNA of the CDR3 is TGTGCCAGCAGTATAGCGGATGTTAGCACAGATACGCAGTATTTT. This sequence encodes CASSIADVSTDTQYF.

The DNA of the CDR3 is TGCGCCAGCAGCCAAGACGGGACGGGGGTCGATGAAAAACTGTTTTTT. Amino acid sequence: CASSQDGTGVDEKLFF. The chain is built from TRBV4-1 and TRBJ1-4, with a possible D match to TRBD1 (5 bases). The CDR3 consists of 16 residues. The ends were cut back, 0 bases at V and 6 bases at J, with 14 bases in the middle. Germline CDR1 MGHRA, CDR2 YSYEKL.

This clonotype was detected a few times. Lacking the conserved final phenylalanine or tryptophan, this CDR3 likely reflects a read error. This chain links TRBV6-5 with TRBJ2-1, with 13 bases that match TRBD2. CDR3 length equals 16 residues. The V and J ends lost 6 bases and 3 bases, in that order; junction bases with no gene match: 5. Germline V gene sequence: CDR1 MNHEY, CDR2 SVGAGI. The CDR3 sequence is CASSPTSGRFYNEQFL. CDR3 DNA: TGTGCCAGCAGCCCGACTAGCGGGAGGTTCTACAATGAGCAGTTCCTC.

This clonotype was seen only a few times. The V call is TRBV27, the J call TRBJ1-2; the D gene is possibly TRBD1 (5 bases). The germline V and J ends were trimmed by 6 bases and 2 bases, with 16 bases remaining between them. The CDR3 extends over 15 amino acids. CDR1 is MNHEY, CDR2 SMNVEV, per germline (reference sequence). For the CDR3, the DNA is TGTGCCAGCAGCTTTGGGGGACTGCCCAACTATGGCTACACCTTC. Translation: CASSFGGLPNYGYTF.

The V gene is TRBV4-1, the J gene TRBJ1-1, with D unclear. The germline gives CDR1 MGHRA, CDR2 YSYEKL. The ends were cut back, 4 bases at V and 1 base at J, with 13 bases in the middle. The CDR3 is made up of 15 amino acids. The CDR3 spells CASSRDNRRNTEAFF. The CDR3 DNA reads as TGCGCCAGCAGCCGAGATAATCGCAGGAACACTGAAGCTTTCTTT.

Many counts were recorded for this clonotype. The chain recombines TRBV6-1 with TRBJ1-4; a weak D match, TRBD1 (6 bases). The CDR3 is 15 amino acids. In germline, CDR1 is MNHNS, CDR2 SASEGT. V was clipped by 2 bases and J by 3 bases, with 10 bases between them. The CDR3 bases are TGTGCCAGCAGTGAACGGACAGCGTCTAATGAAAAACTGTTTTTT. Translating gives CASSERTASNEKLFF.

This clonotype was counted between two and nine times. The chain carries TRBV6-2 or TRBV6-3 and TRBJ2-1, with D possibly matching TRBD2 (5 bases). Trimming cost V 4 bases and J 15 bases, with 19 bases left between them. The CDR3 totals 13 residues. Per germline, CDR1 MNHEY and CDR2 SVGEGT. In nucleotides, the CDR3 is TGTGCCAGCAGTTTGTCGGATAGCGACAAACGGTTCTTC. This gives the protein CASSLSDSDKRFF.

With respect to this clonotype: A read error may explain this, as a much larger clone is one base away. The gene calls are TRBV28 and TRBJ2-7, with 7 nucleotides matching TRBD1. The length of the CDR3 is 15 residues. The V gene's germline CDR1 is MDHEN and CDR2 SYDVKM. The ends lost 2 bases at V and 4 bases at J; junction bases unmatched: 8. The CDR3 nucleotides are TGTGCCAGCAGTTTAAGATCTAGGGGGCCGTACGAGCAGTACTTC. This translates into CASSLRSRGPYEQYF. Together with reference TRBV28 and TRBJ2-7, the CDR3 gives the full variable domain: DVKVTQSSRYLVKRTGEKVFLECVQDMDHENMFWYRQDPGLGLRLIYFSYDVKMKEKGDIPEGYSVSREKKERFSLILESASTNQTSMYLCASSLRSRGPYEQYFGPGTRLTVT.

This clonotype was recorded many times. The chain is built from TRBV30 and TRBJ2-7; 7 bases fit TRBD1. The CDR3 is 12 amino acids. The germline gives CDR1 GTSNPN, CDR2 SVGIG (reference sequence). Trimming removed 1 base from V and 5 bases from J; junction bases left unmatched: 2. CDR3 loop: CAWSAQGDEQYF. The DNA of the CDR3 is TGTGCCTGGAGTGCCCAGGGGGACGAGCAGTACTTC.

In this sample, this clonotype turned up many times. The rearrangement links TRBV7-9 to TRBJ1-4; 8 positions match TRBD1. There are 14 residues in the CDR3. Germline loops: CDR1 SEHNR, CDR2 FQNEAQ (reference sequence). The trim removed 5 bases at V and 7 bases at J, leaving 6 bases unmatched. This chain's CDR3 is CASSLTGGREKLFF. The CDR3 coding sequence is TGTGCCAGCAGCCTTACAGGGGGACGTGAAAAACTGTTTTTT.

The chain recombines TRBV20-1 with TRBJ2-5; weak D call: TRBD1 (5 bases). Germline V gene data show CDR1 as DFQATT and CDR2 as SNEGSKA (reference sequence). CDR3 length equals 14 residues. The CDR3 protein is CRPQDSLWEETQYF. The CDR3, as DNA: TGCAGACCCCAAGACAGTTTATGGGAAGAGACCCAGTACTTC.

The rearrangement links TRBV12-3 or TRBV12-4 to TRBJ2-2; no clear D. The CDR3 runs 13 residues. V lost 5 bases, J lost 0 bases, and 4 bases lay in between. The CDR3 DNA reads TGTGCCAGCAGTGAAACGAACACCGGGGAGCTGTTTTTT. This translates into CASSETNTGELFF.

This clonotype was picked up a small number of times. The CDR3 DNA sequence: TGCGCCAGCAGCCAAGTTGGCATTGGGAATGAGCAGTTCTTC. Its protein is CASSQVGIGNEQFF. The J gene is TRBJ2-1, the V gene TRBV4-3; D uncertain. The V end was cut by 1 base, the J end by 7 bases, with 11 bases between. The CDR3 contains 14 residues. Germline CDR1 and CDR2: LGHNA and YSLEER.

Comments on this clonotype: Since a much larger clone is just one base distant, this may be a read error. The rearrangement links TRBV27 to TRBJ1-5; D gene ambiguous. In germline, CDR1 is MNHEY, CDR2 SMNVEV (reference sequence). This CDR3 is 13 amino acids long. CDR3 protein: CANSLSWNQPQHF. In DNA, the CDR3 is TGTGCCAACAGTTTGTCTTGGAATCAGCCCCAGCATTTT.